This T cell receptor (beta chain) was captured in a study of graft-versus-host responses after intestinal transplantation. Study outcomes and limitations: Recipient-marrow GvH clones were detected, some having first appeared in ileum or blood.

This table comes from immunoSEQ multiplex PCR, and its TCRdb copy is limited to in-frame clones, with some not included. The sample records some 140,000 clones, roughly nine tenths being singletons. A word on this clone: Its antigen is not known.

The V segment lost 6 bases and the J segment 4 bases; nucleotides outside the gene matches: 6. The CDR3 is made up of 14 amino acids. CDR1 is MNHEY and CDR2 is SVGAGI in the germline V gene. The TCR comes from a human donor who received an intestinal transplant. The chain combines TRBV6-5 with TRBJ2-3; 8 positions match TRBD2. The sequencing used unstimulated CD4+ T cells sorted from spleen or lymph node cells, collected before intestinal transplant. The CDR3 here is CASSGGGLPDTQYF. In DNA form, the CDR3 reads TGTGCCAGCAGCGGGGGGGGCTTACCAGATACGCAGTATTTT.